This T cell receptor (beta chain) came from a study of cytomegalovirus exposure and HLA in healthy donors. The CDR3 runs to 14 residues. The junction had 5 bases not matched to a gene; V was cut back by 6 bases and J by 5 bases. Looked up from germline, CDR1 is SGHTA and CDR2 is FQGTGA. This table comes from immunoSEQ multiplex PCR, and its TCRdb copy is limited to in-frame clones, with some not included. The sample holds over 150,000 clones, around 82% seen once. V and J are TRBV7-3 and TRBJ2-3; 10 nucleotides agree with TRBD2. Sequenced: PBMCs. The receptor was derived from a woman aged 18-29 years in good health and CMV-seropositive. The CDR3 spells CASSDSGGRDTQYF. In nucleotides, the CDR3 is TGTGCCAGCAGTGATAGCGGGGGGCGAGATACGCAGTATTTT.